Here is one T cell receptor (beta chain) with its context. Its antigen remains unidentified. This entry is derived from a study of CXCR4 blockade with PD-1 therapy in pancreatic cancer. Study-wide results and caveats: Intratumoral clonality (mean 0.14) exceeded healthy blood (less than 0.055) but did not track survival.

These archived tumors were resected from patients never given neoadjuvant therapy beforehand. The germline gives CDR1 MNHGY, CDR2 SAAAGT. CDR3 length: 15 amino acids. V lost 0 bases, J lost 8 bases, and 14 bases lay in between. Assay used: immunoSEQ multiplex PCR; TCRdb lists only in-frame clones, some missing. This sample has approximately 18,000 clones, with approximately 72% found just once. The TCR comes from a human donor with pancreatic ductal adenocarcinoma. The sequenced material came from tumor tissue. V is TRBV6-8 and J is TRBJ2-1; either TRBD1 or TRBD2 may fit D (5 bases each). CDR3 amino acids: CASSYSRTTRDEQFF. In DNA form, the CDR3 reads TGTGCCAGCAGTTACTCCCGGACAACGAGGGATGAGCAGTTCTTC.